This T cell receptor (beta chain) originates from a study of T cell responses to AZD1222 COVID-19 vaccine. General study findings and limits: The donor group comprised mostly white British people and more females; the analysis possibly underestimated clonal diversity.

Worth noting for this clone: Its specificity is not known.

The CDR3 extends over 15 amino acids. Germline V lookup: CDR1 LNHDA, CDR2 SQIVND (reference sequence). With 6 bases removed from V and 1 base from J, the gap between germline ends came to 15 bases. Produced via immunoSEQ multiplex PCR; TCRdb's table is partial and in-frame only. This sample has 95,000 to 110,000 clones, with over 90% found just once. The source was peripheral blood, collected on day 0 of AZD1222 vaccination. J is TRBJ1-1 and V is TRBV19; no clear D. The TCR comes from an adult in good health. The CDR3 bases are TGTGCCAGTAGCCCTGTCCGGGTCCGGAACACTGAAGCTTTCTTT. Its translation: CASSPVRVRNTEAFF.